A selection of T cell receptor beta chains follows, all from one sample in a study of early T cells in non-severe SARS-CoV-2 infection. TCRdb re-derived calls from the 5' RACE reads in MiXCR, one entry per CDR3 protein. Of around 27,000 distinct CDR3 sequences detected, about 5.8% appear once; the ten largest clones hold roughly a quarter. The specimen sequenced was whole blood. The receptor set was obtained from an adult who was a healthcare worker with PCR-confirmed SARS-CoV-2 infection or an uninfected control (not recorded which). The CDR3 runs from the conserved cysteine through the conserved F or W. The D gene is left open where the match is weak. Clone size is stated in some rows and not others, as once, few, many or a class when expanded.

>many|TRBV20-1|TRBJ1-5|TRBD1
TGCAGTGCTAGAGCAACAGGGGTGGATCAGCCCCAGCATTTT
CSARATGVDQPQHF
>NA|TRBV9|TRBJ1-5|TRBD1
TGTGCCAGCAGCGTGACAGGGCTCCCCAATCAGCCCCAGCATTTT
CASSVTGLPNQPQHF
>many|TRBV6-1|TRBJ1-1|NA
TGTGCCAGCAGTGGGGGCAGGACCTCCACTGAAGCTTTCTTT
CASSGGRTSTEAFF
>few|TRBV7-2|TRBJ2-7|NA
TGTGCCAGCAGCTCCACTGCGGGCTCCTACGAGCAGTACTTC
CASSSTAGSYEQYF
>many|TRBV7-2|TRBJ1-5|NA
TGTGCCAGCAGCTTAGTAGGAAGAAGCAATCAGCCCCAGCATTTT
CASSLVGRSNQPQHF
>few|TRBV5-5|TRBJ2-1|TRBD1
TGTGCCAGCAGCTTGGGGCCGGGACAGGGGGCGCAAAATGAGCAGTTCTTC
CASSLGPGQGAQNEQFF
>many|TRBV18|TRBJ2-7|NA
TGTGCCAGCTCACCGTCGACCGGGGGCTACGAGCAGTACTTC
CASSPSTGGYEQYF
>many|TRBV4-2|TRBJ2-1|NA
TGTGCCAGCAGCCCAATGTCAGGCGGTCGGCCGGCTTTGTACAATGAGCAGTTCTTC
CASSPMSGGRPALYNEQFF
>many|TRBV12-3/TRBV12-4|TRBJ1-4|NA
TGTGCCAGCAGTCCGCAGGGGCCAATACTTGAGGAAAAACTGTTTTTT
CASSPQGPILEEKLFF
>NA|TRBV11-2|TRBJ2-3|NA
TGTGCCAGCAGCCGGACGGGGGATACGCAGTATTTT
CASSRTGDTQYF
>many|TRBV7-9|TRBJ1-4|NA
TGTGCCAGCAGCCTGGACTCAAACGCTGAAAAACTGTTTTTT
CASSLDSNAEKLFF
>many|TRBV5-4|TRBJ1-1|NA
TGTGCCAGCAGCTTGGGTCAGGGAGGACGGCACACTGAAGCTTTCTTT
CASSLGQGGRHTEAFF
>many|TRBV7-2|TRBJ1-2|TRBD1
TGTGCCAGCAGCTTAAATTACAGGGGGCGGACTGGCTACACCTTC
CASSLNYRGRTGYTF
>many|TRBV4-1|TRBJ2-4|TRBD1
TGCGCCAGCAGCCAAGTTCTCAACCTCCGACAGGGGGCTTCTGACAAAAACATTCAGTACTTC
CASSQVLNLRQGASDKNIQYF
>many|TRBV27|TRBJ1-4|NA
TGTGCCAGCAGGACAGGACGAGCTAATGAAAAACTGTTTTTT
CASRTGRANEKLFF
>few|TRBV7-3|TRBJ2-1|TRBD2
TGTGCCAGCAGCAAGACTAGCGGGGGATACTCCTCCTACAATGAGCAGTTCTTC
CASSKTSGGYSSYNEQFF
>many|TRBV4-3|TRBJ2-3|NA
TGCGCCAGCAGCCAAGATCCCGGGGGGCAATCAGATACGCAGTATTTT
CASSQDPGGQSDTQYF
>NA|TRBV6-2/TRBV6-3|TRBJ2-5|TRBD2
TGTGCCAGCAGTCGACTAGCGGGGGACCAAGAGACCCAGTACTTC
CASSRLAGDQETQYF
>many|TRBV6-5|TRBJ1-2|NA
TGTGCCAGCCACAGGGCGGGCTATGGCTACACCTTC
CASHRAGYGYTF
>many|TRBV11-2|TRBJ2-1|TRBD2
TGTGCCAGCAGTAGCGGGAGGACCGGGGGCTACAATGAGCAGTTCTTC
CASSSGRTGGYNEQFF
>NA|TRBV28|TRBJ2-7|TRBD2
TGTGCCAGCATTTTCGCGGGAGGTTCCTACGAGCAGTACTTC
CASIFAGGSYEQYF
>few|TRBV10-2|TRBJ2-7|NA
TGCGCCAGCAGTGATCCCTCGTTATCCTACGAGCAGTACTTC
CASSDPSLSYEQYF
>few|TRBV2|TRBJ2-5|TRBD2
TGTGCCAGCAGTGTAGCGGGAGTTTCTGAGACCCAGTACTTC
CASSVAGVSETQYF
>many|TRBV6-5|TRBJ2-3|NA
TGTGCCAGCGGGAAAGGGGACCGCTACACAGATACGCAGTATTTT
CASGKGDRYTDTQYF
>few|TRBV28|TRBJ2-3|NA
TGTGCCAGCAGGATTTCGGATACGCAGTATTTT
CASRISDTQYF
>many|TRBV5-6|TRBJ1-2|NA
TGTGCCAGCAGCTTAGGGGACCGCGAGGATTATGGCTACACCTTC
CASSLGDREDYGYTF
>once|TRBV11-2|TRBJ2-5|NA
TGTGCCAGCAGCTTATTGGGTGAGACCCAGTACTTC
CASSLLGETQYF
>many|TRBV12-3/TRBV12-4|TRBJ2-3|TRBD2
TGTGCCAGCATCTCGGGGGGAGGAACAGATACGCAGTATTTT
CASISGGGTDTQYF
>few|TRBV6-6|TRBJ2-7|NA
TGTGCCAGCAGTTTTACAGGGTGGGAGCAGTACTTC
CASSFTGWEQYF
>many|TRBV7-9|TRBJ1-6|NA
TGTGCCAGCAGCCTGCAGAATTCACCCCTCCACTTT
CASSLQNSPLHF
>few|TRBV28|TRBJ2-5|NA
TGTGCCAGCGAACGGCGGACCCAAGAGACCCAGTACTTC
CASERRTQETQYF
>many|TRBV25-1|TRBJ2-3|NA
TGTGCCAGCACCCAGTACGGAGATACGCAGTATTTT
CASTQYGDTQYF
>many|TRBV19|TRBJ1-2|NA
TGTGCCAGTAGTATAGACCCTCAGGGCTACACCTTC
CASSIDPQGYTF
>few|TRBV6-6|TRBJ1-2|NA
TGTGCCAGCAGGGGACTGTTGGGCTACACCTTC
CASRGLLGYTF
>many|TRBV7-2|TRBJ2-7|NA
TGTGCCAGCAGCTTATTTTTCTACGAGCAGTACTTC
CASSLFFYEQYF
>many|TRBV9|TRBJ2-1|TRBD2
TGTGCCAGCAGCTCGGGAGTAGCGGGAGGGTACAATGAGCAGTTCTTC
CASSSGVAGGYNEQFF
>few|TRBV27|TRBJ2-1|NA
TGTGCCAGCAGGATGAGCAGGGACTCCTACAATGAGCAGTTCTTC
CASRMSRDSYNEQFF
>NA|TRBV5-4|TRBJ2-7|TRBD2
TGTGCCAGCAGCCCGGGGACTAGCGGGACCAATCCCTACGAGCAGTACTTC
CASSPGTSGTNPYEQYF
>NA|TRBV12-3/TRBV12-4|TRBJ2-1|TRBD2
TGTGCCAGCAGCCCGACTAGCGGGTCCTACAATGAGCAGTTCTTC
CASSPTSGSYNEQFF
>many|TRBV18|TRBJ1-6|TRBD1
TGTGCCAGCTCACCAGTGGGGACAGGGCGCTATAATTCACCCCTCCACTTT
CASSPVGTGRYNSPLHF
>many|TRBV19|TRBJ2-1|NA
TGTGCCAGCCGAGTCTTAAGGGGAGGCCGCAATGAGCAGTTCTTC
CASRVLRGGRNEQFF
>many|TRBV11-2|TRBJ2-2|NA
TGTGCCAGCAGCTTAGATGGACTCAACACCGGGGAGCTGTTTTTT
CASSLDGLNTGELFF
>NA|TRBV7-6|TRBJ2-1|TRBD2
TGTGCCAGCAGCCTCCGGACTAGCGCAGTCAATGAGCAGTTCTTC
CASSLRTSAVNEQFF
>many|TRBV12-3/TRBV12-4|TRBJ2-3|NA
TGTGCCAGCGGGGTAGTTGCCCAGAATACGCAGTATTTT
CASGVVAQNTQYF
>few|TRBV5-1|TRBJ2-3|NA
TGCGCCACCAAAGAGTTGGGAGCCACAGATACGCAGTATTTT
CATKELGATDTQYF